The present T cell receptor (beta chain) was sequenced within a study of cytomegalovirus exposure and HLA in healthy donors. PCR amplification relied on 60 Vbeta primers (plus 13 Jbeta primers). Profiling relied on immunoSEQ multiplex PCR, and the TCRdb table lists in-frame clones only, not all of them. The sample holds about 200,000 clones, 70% to 80% seen once. The CDR3 loop spans 14 amino acids. With 0 bases removed from V and 9 bases from J, the gap between germline ends came to 12 bases. Germline loops: CDR1 MNHNY, CDR2 SVGAGI (reference sequence). This sequence joins TRBV6-6 and TRBJ2-1, with D tentatively TRBD1 (8 bases). The sequenced sample consisted of PBMCs. The receptor comes from a woman in her fifties or sixties in good health and CMV-seronegative. Here the CDR3 DNA reads TGTGCCAGCAGTTACTCTACAGGGGGGGGTGAGCAGTTCTTC. Translated: CASSYSTGGGEQFF.